Listed below are T cell receptor beta chains from one sample, sequenced in a study of blood T cell repertoires in COVID-19. Sequencing was performed with immunoSEQ multiplex PCR; in TCRdb, only in-frame clones are kept and a portion is missing. This sample has 150,000 to 200,000 clones, with 65% to 85% found just once. The sample taken for sequencing was PBMCs or T cells enriched from blood (not recorded which). Receptor source: a woman aged 60-75 years who had recovered from COVID-19. Each CDR3 is given with its conserved first and last residue. The D gene is left open where the match is weak. Clone size is stated in some rows and not others, as once, few, many or a class when expanded.

abundance,v_gene,len,d_gene,j_gene,CDR3nt,CDR3aa
-,TRBV5-4,15,TRBD2,TRBJ2-5,TGTGCCAGCAGCTTGGGGTCGGGAGGCCAAGAGACCCAGTACTTC,CASSLGSGGQETQYF
-,TRBV5-8,12,-,TRBJ1-3,TGTGCCAGCAGCGTTACAGGAAACACCATATATTTT,CASSVTGNTIYF
-,TRBV28,16,TRBD1,TRBJ1-5,TGTGCCAGCAGTACTACAGCCGGGACAGGGAATCAGCCCCAGCATTTT,CASSTTAGTGNQPQHF
-,TRBV15,13,-,TRBJ1-1,TGTGCCACCAGCAGAAACTTGGACACTGAAGCTTTCTTT,CATSRNLDTEAFF
-,TRBV11-1,15,-,TRBJ1-2,TGTGCCAGCAGCCTAACCGGGGATTTAGGCTATGGCTACACCTTC,CASSLTGDLGYGYTF
-,TRBV30,15,TRBD1,TRBJ1-2,TGTGCCTGGGGGACAGGGGATACCGCTAACTATGGCTACACCTTC,CAWGTGDTANYGYTF
-,TRBV30,14,TRBD2,TRBJ2-1,TGTGCCTGGAGTGGACTAGCGGCATCCAATGAGCAGTTCTTC,CAWSGLAASNEQFF
-,TRBV11-1,16,TRBD2,TRBJ2-1,TGTGCCAGCAGCCTCCGACTAGCGGGAATTAGGAATGAGCAGTTCTTC,CASSLRLAGIRNEQFF
-,TRBV7-8,14,-,TRBJ1-4,TGTGCCAGCAGCCGGGGGCAGGCTAATGAAAAACTGTTTTTT,CASSRGQANEKLFF
once,TRBV7-3,15,TRBD2,TRBJ2-3,TGTGCCAGCAGCTTAATTGGACTAGCGGCAGATACGCAGTATTTT,CASSLIGLAADTQYF
-,TRBV19,12,-,TRBJ1-1,TGTGCCAGTAGTAACGGGGTGACGCGAGCTTTCTTT,CASSNGVTRAFF
-,TRBV25-1,13,TRBD2,TRBJ2-3,TGTGCCAGCAAAGCCGCTAGCGGCCATACGCAGTATTTT,CASKAASGHTQYF
-,TRBV20-1,11,-,TRBJ2-7,TGCAGTGCAGGGGTAGGTTACGAGCAGTACTTC,CSAGVGYEQYF
-,TRBV7-3,14,-,TRBJ2-1,TGTGCCAGCAGCTTTACTCCAGGGGTTAATGAGCAGTTCTTC,CASSFTPGVNEQFF
-,TRBV28,13,-,TRBJ2-5,TGTGCCAGCAGTTTTGGCAGGGAAGAGACCCAGTACTTC,CASSFGREETQYF
once,TRBV6-1,14,-,TRBJ1-5,TGTGCCAGCAGTGAGGAGCCAGGGCGGCAGCCCCAGCATTTT,CASSEEPGRQPQHF
-,TRBV10-3,13,-,TRBJ1-5,TGTGCCATTGCGGACAGTAGCAATCAGCCCCAGCATTTT,CAIADSSNQPQHF
-,TRBV27,13,-,TRBJ1-5,TGTGCCAGCAGTTTCTCCCCCTCGCAGCCCCAGCATTTT,CASSFSPSQPQHF
-,TRBV5-5,14,-,TRBJ2-2,TGTGCCAGCAGCTTCTACCCCAACACCGGGGAGCTGTTTTTT,CASSFYPNTGELFF
few,TRBV19,11,-,TRBJ2-1,TGTGCCAGTAGTATGAGGCGTGAGCAGTTCTTC,CASSMRREQFF
once,TRBV7-6,15,TRBD1,TRBJ1-3,TGTGCCAGCAGCTTAGCGGGGACAGGAGGCAACACCATATATTTT,CASSLAGTGGNTIYF
-,TRBV5-1,14,-,TRBJ2-4,TGCGCCAGCAGCTTGGATACAGGCAAAAACATTCAGTACTTC,CASSLDTGKNIQYF
-,TRBV4-2,15,-,TRBJ2-1,TGTGCCAGCAGCCAAGGGGGGGAAGACAGTTATGAGCAGTTCTTC,CASSQGGEDSYEQFF
-,TRBV2,20,TRBD2,TRBJ2-1,TGTGCCAGCAGTGAAGCGCTCTTGGCGGTCCTAGCGGGAGAATACAATGAGCAGTTCTTC,CASSEALLAVLAGEYNEQFF
few,TRBV4-1,15,-,TRBJ1-5,TGCGCCAGCAGCCCCGGTTCGTCTCGGAATCAGCCCCAGCATTTT,CASSPGSSRNQPQHF
-,TRBV10-1,14,-,TRBJ2-7,TGCGCCAGCAGTCTAGGGTGGGGGCCGTCCGAGCAGTACTTC,CASSLGWGPSEQYF
-,TRBV19,15,-,TRBJ1-5,TGTGCCAGTAGTATAGTGTGGGACATGAATCAGCCCCAGCATTTT,CASSIVWDMNQPQHF
few,TRBV19,13,TRBD1,TRBJ1-1,TGTGCCAGTAGTATCACAGGGGCCACTGAAGCTTTCTTT,CASSITGATEAFF